The rows below give T cell receptor beta chains drawn from one sample of a study of shared clonotypes between healthy human individuals. Using immunoSEQ multiplex PCR, the repertoire was profiled, and TCRdb retains in-frame clones only, with some absent. This sample has millions of clones, with about 92% found just once. Material for sequencing was naive CD4+ T cells from PBMCs. The receptors come from a man between 18 and 29 years old in good health. Some clones in this sample may be carry-over from other donors' samples. Both conserved end residues are trimmed from each CDR3. Fields, in order: V gene, J gene, D gene, CDR3 protein. The D gene is left open where the match is weak.

v_call: TRBV5-1
j_call: TRBJ2-2
d_call: TRBD1
cdr3_aa: ASSLVAGGTGELF

v_call: TRBV7-3
j_call: TRBJ2-3
d_call: TRBD2
cdr3_aa: ASSLNGLAGSDTQY

v_call: TRBV4-2
j_call: TRBJ2-7
d_call: -
cdr3_aa: ASRQETRGDYEQY

v_call: TRBV5-1
j_call: TRBJ1-3
d_call: TRBD1
cdr3_aa: ASSSGTGDTGNTIY

v_call: TRBV27
j_call: TRBJ2-1
d_call: -
cdr3_aa: ASGADTPKVGQF

v_call: TRBV2
j_call: TRBJ1-1
d_call: TRBD1
cdr3_aa: ASHLRTQTGSAF

v_call: TRBV4-1
j_call: TRBJ2-1
d_call: -
cdr3_aa: ASSPRVRGSSYNEQF

v_call: TRBV5-4
j_call: TRBJ1-2
d_call: -
cdr3_aa: ASSSVSDTNYGYT

v_call: TRBV11-2
j_call: TRBJ1-1
d_call: TRBD1
cdr3_aa: ASSFRDSLEAF

v_call: TRBV5-6
j_call: TRBJ1-1
d_call: -
cdr3_aa: ASSQGRWEAF

v_call: TRBV27
j_call: TRBJ2-5
d_call: TRBD2
cdr3_aa: ASSPFAGGEETQY

v_call: TRBV10-1
j_call: TRBJ2-1
d_call: -
cdr3_aa: ASSESGGDEQF

v_call: TRBV11-3
j_call: TRBJ2-6
d_call: -
cdr3_aa: ASSRTSGANVLT

v_call: TRBV2
j_call: TRBJ2-1
d_call: -
cdr3_aa: ASSVEAGNEQF

v_call: TRBV4-1
j_call: TRBJ2-2
d_call: TRBD1
cdr3_aa: ASSQTGTANTGELF

v_call: TRBV5-1
j_call: TRBJ2-2
d_call: -
cdr3_aa: ASSTGQYPTGELF

v_call: TRBV28
j_call: TRBJ1-2
d_call: -
cdr3_aa: ASSPPQGSGYGYT

v_call: TRBV28
j_call: TRBJ2-7
d_call: -
cdr3_aa: ASSRGGITLSYEQY

v_call: TRBV12-5
j_call: TRBJ2-2
d_call: TRBD2
cdr3_aa: ASGTGTKDTGELF

v_call: TRBV7-9
j_call: TRBJ2-7
d_call: TRBD1
cdr3_aa: ASSQGGLEQY

v_call: TRBV5-1
j_call: TRBJ2-3
d_call: -
cdr3_aa: ASTVPGTDTQY

v_call: TRBV6-4
j_call: TRBJ2-3
d_call: -
cdr3_aa: ASSDSRRAGDTQY

v_call: TRBV5-6
j_call: TRBJ2-2
d_call: TRBD2
cdr3_aa: ASSLFGTSGRLNTGELF

v_call: TRBV5-1
j_call: TRBJ1-5
d_call: TRBD1
cdr3_aa: ASSPGTGTNQPQH

v_call: TRBV10-3
j_call: TRBJ2-7
d_call: TRBD1
cdr3_aa: AISTHSQDREQY

v_call: TRBV27
j_call: TRBJ2-1
d_call: -
cdr3_aa: ASSDGGTSYNEQF